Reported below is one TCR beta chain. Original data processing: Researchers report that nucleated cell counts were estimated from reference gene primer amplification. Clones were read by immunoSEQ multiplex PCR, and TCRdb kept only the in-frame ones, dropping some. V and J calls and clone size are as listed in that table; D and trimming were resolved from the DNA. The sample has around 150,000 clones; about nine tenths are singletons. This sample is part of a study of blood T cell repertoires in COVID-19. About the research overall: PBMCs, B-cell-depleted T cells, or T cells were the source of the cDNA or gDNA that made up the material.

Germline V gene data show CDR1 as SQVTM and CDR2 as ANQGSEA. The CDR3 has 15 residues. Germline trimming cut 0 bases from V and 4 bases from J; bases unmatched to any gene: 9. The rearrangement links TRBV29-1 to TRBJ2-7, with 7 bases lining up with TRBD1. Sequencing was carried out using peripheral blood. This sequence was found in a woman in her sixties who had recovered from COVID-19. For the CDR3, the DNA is TGCAGCGTTGAAGACCCGCGACAGGGTGGGTACGAGCAGTACTTC. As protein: CSVEDPRQGGYEQYF.